Presented here are 8 T cell receptor beta chains from one specimen sequenced in a study of response to subunit inactivated influenza vaccine (dated by TCRdb to the late 2010s). Libraries came from RT-PCR. TCRdb lists the instrument as Illumina HiSeq 2500. The raw public reads went through TCRdb reprocessing: fastp at Q25, MiXCR clone calling, in-frame beta chains kept. For every CDR3 protein sequence, its rows merge into one entry that carries the most common genes and DNA. This sample gives almost 250,000 distinct CDR3 sequences in total; approximately 12% of them show up just once. Of the sample, less than 8.5% is held by the ten largest clones. Sequences were derived from non-naive T cells sorted from PBMCs, sampled less than 15 days before vaccination. The sample's cell subset or site, from its label and the paper: memory T cell fraction. The receptor source for this set is a man aged 45-65 years who received an inactivated influenza vaccine. Donor details come from another sample of the same person, matched by shared clones.

CDR3 region: CASSLMAAGSYGTQYF. Here the CDR3 DNA reads TGTGCCAGCAGCTTAATGGCGGCAGGTAGCTATGGTACGCAGTATTTT. The V call is TRBV7-6, the J call TRBJ2-3; D uncertain. This CDR3 is built from 16 residues. The germline V and J ends were trimmed by 2 bases and 8 bases, with 20 bases remaining between them. Looked up from germline, CDR1 is SGHVS and CDR2 is FNYEAQ.

The table lists this clonotype with many counts. The J gene is TRBJ1-3, the V gene TRBV27; D unresolved. The CDR3 runs to 14 residues. Germline V gene lookup returns CDR1 MNHEY and CDR2 SMNVEV (reference sequence). V was shortened by 6 bases and J by 4 bases, with 13 bases between the two germline ends. The CDR3 spells CASRTLSGGNTIYF. The DNA of the CDR3 is TGTGCCAGCAGAACCCTGAGTGGGGGAAACACCATATATTTT.

This clonotype was found many times. The rearrangement links TRBV27 to TRBJ1-1; D possibly corresponds to TRBD1 (6 bases). V was clipped by 2 bases and J by 4 bases, with 17 bases between them. CDR1 is MNHEY and CDR2 is SMNVEV in the germline V gene (reference sequence). The CDR3 totals 16 residues. CDR3 bases: TGTGCCAGCAGTTTAGGAGGGGGGGGTAGGGGCACTGAAGCTTTCTTT. Translating it yields CASSLGGGGRGTEAFF.

This clonotype turned up a few times. The chain couples TRBV20-1 to TRBJ2-2; 8 bases are shared with TRBD2. Germline values: CDR1 DFQATT, CDR2 SNEGSKA (reference sequence). This CDR3 contains 16 residues. Germline trimming cut 6 bases from V and 4 bases from J; bases unmatched to any gene: 13. The CDR3 protein is CSAPELAGGSTGELFF. The DNA of the CDR3 is TGCAGTGCCCCCGAGCTGGCGGGAGGATCCACCGGGGAGCTGTTTTTT.

V is TRBV12-3 or TRBV12-4 and J is TRBJ2-1; 11 bases map to TRBD2. Unmatched junction bases numbered 6, after V lost 6 bases and J lost 11 bases. The CDR3 consists of 13 residues. CDR3 region: CASSPTSGMKQFF. The CDR3 bases are TGTGCCAGCAGCCCGACTAGCGGGATGAAGCAGTTCTTC.

This clonotype was seen ten or more times. The rearrangement joins TRBV20-1 to TRBJ2-7, with D unclear. Germline V gene sequence: CDR1 DFQATT, CDR2 SNEGSKA (reference sequence). Trimming took off 6 bases at V and 0 bases at J, with 18 bases between the two ends. The CDR3 runs 15 residues. CDR3 residues: CSALGTATSSYEQYF. CDR3 sequence (DNA): TGCAGTGCCCTAGGCACAGCAACGAGCTCCTACGAGCAGTACTTC.

The genes are TRBV4-2 and TRBJ2-7; 9 bases line up with TRBD1. CDR1 is LGHNA, CDR2 YNFKEQ, per germline. This CDR3 has 15 amino acids. The V segment lost 3 bases and the J segment 5 bases; nucleotides outside the gene matches: 8. CDR3 DNA sequence: TGTGCCAGCAGCCAGCGTTGGACAGGGGAAAACGAGCAGTACTTC. The encoded protein is CASSQRWTGENEQYF.

This clonotype was seen ten or more times. The chain employs TRBV4-1 and TRBJ2-1; 14 positions agree with TRBD2. V shed 2 bases and J 0 bases; nucleotides not matched to a gene: 12. The CDR3 has 21 residues. Germline CDR1 is MGHRA and CDR2 is YSYEKL. Here the CDR3 reads CASSQSGGTSGGRSSYNEQFF. CDR3 bases: TGCGCCAGCAGCCAATCAGGCGGGACTAGCGGGGGCCGAAGCTCCTACAATGAGCAGTTCTTC.